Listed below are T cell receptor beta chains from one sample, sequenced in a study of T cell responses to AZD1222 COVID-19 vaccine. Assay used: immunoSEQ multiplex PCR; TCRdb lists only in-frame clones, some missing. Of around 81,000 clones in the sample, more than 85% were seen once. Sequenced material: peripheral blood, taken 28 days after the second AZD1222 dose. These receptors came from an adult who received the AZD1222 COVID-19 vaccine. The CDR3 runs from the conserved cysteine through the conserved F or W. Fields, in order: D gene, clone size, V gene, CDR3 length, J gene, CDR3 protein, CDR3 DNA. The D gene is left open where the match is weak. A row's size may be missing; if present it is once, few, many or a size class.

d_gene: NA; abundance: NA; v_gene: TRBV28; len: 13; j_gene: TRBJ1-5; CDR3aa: CASGGRVGQPQHF; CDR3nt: TGTGCCAGCGGGGGCAGGGTAGGTCAGCCCCAGCATTTT
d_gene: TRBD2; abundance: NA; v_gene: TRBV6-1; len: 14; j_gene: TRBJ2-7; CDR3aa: CASERTSGIREQYF; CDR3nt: TGTGCCAGCGAACGGACTAGCGGGATAAGAGAGCAGTACTTC
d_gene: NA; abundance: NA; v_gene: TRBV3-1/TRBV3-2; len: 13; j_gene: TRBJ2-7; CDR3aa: CASSPRLVGEQYF; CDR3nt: TGTGCCAGCAGCCCGCGTTTGGTAGGCGAGCAGTACTTC
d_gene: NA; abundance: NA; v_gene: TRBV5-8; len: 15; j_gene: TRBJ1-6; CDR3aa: CASSLGSGGNSPLHF; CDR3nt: TGTGCCAGCAGCTTGGGATCCGGGGGAAATTCACCCCTCCACTTT
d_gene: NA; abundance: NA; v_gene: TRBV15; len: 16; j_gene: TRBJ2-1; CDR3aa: CATSRGSGRSYNEQFF; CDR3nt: TGTGCCACCAGCAGAGGATCCGGACGGTCCTACAATGAGCAGTTCTTC
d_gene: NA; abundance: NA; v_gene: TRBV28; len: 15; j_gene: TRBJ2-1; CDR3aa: CASSLSGRTYNEQFF; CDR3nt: TGTGCCAGCAGTTTATCAGGGCGAACCTACAATGAGCAGTTCTTC
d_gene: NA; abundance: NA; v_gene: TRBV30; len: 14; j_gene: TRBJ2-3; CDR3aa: CASGTHRSTDTQYF; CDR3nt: TGTGCCTCTGGGACCCATCGCTCCACAGATACGCAGTATTTT
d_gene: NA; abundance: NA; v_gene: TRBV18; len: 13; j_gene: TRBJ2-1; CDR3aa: CASSPTGSHEQFF; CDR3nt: TGTGCCAGCTCACCAACGGGTAGCCATGAGCAGTTCTTC
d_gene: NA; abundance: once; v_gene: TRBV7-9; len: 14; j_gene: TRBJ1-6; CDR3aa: CASSLAGGHSPLHF; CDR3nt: TGTGCCAGCAGCTTAGCTGGGGGGCATTCACCCCTCCACTTT
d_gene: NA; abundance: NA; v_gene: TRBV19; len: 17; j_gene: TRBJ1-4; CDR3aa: CASSISTGTSYNEKLFF; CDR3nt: TGTGCCAGTAGTATATCGACCGGGACTTCTTATAATGAAAAACTGTTTTTT
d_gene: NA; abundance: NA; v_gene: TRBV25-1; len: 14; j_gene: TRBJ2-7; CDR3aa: CASSEPGANYEQYF; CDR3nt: TGTGCCAGCAGTGAGCCGGGGGCGAACTACGAGCAGTACTTC
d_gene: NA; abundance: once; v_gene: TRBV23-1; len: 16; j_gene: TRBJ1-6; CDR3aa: CASSQGGPEKNSPLHF; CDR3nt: TGCGCCAGCAGTCAAGGGGGACCGGAGAAAAATTCACCCCTCCACTTT
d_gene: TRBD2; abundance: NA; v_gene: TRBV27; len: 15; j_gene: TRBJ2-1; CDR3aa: CASSPITSGISEQFF; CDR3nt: TGTGCCAGCAGCCCTATAACTAGCGGGATTAGTGAGCAGTTCTTC
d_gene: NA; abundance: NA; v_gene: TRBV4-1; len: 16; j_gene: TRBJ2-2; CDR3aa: CASSPLPAQNTGELFF; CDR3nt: TGCGCCAGCAGCCCCCTTCCAGCCCAGAACACCGGGGAGCTGTTTTTT
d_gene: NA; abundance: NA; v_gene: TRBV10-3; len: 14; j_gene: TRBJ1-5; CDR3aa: CAISEDFTDQPQHF; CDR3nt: TGTGCCATCAGTGAGGACTTTACGGATCAGCCCCAGCATTTT
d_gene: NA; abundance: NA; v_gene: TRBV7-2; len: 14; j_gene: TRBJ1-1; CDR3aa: CASRIMLGNTEAFF; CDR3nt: TGTGCCAGCAGGATTATGCTAGGGAACACTGAAGCTTTCTTT
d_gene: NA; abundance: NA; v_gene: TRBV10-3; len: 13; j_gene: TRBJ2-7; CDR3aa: CAINTGHSYEQYF; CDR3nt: TGTGCCATAAACACCGGTCACTCCTACGAGCAGTACTTC
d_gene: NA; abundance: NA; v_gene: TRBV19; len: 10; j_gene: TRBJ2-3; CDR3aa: CASLADTQYF; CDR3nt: TGTGCCAGCCTTGCAGATACGCAGTATTTT
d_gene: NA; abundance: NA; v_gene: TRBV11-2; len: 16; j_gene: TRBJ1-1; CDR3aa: CASSLDRKFMNTEAFF; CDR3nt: TGTGCCAGCAGCTTAGATAGGAAATTCATGAACACTGAAGCTTTCTTT
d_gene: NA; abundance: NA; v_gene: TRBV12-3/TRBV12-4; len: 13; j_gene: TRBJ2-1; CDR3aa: CASSIGEVNEQFF; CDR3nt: TGTGCCAGCAGTATCGGGGAGGTCAATGAGCAGTTCTTC
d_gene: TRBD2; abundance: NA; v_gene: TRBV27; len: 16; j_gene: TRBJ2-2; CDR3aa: CASSLRLAGEGGELFF; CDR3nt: TGTGCCAGCAGTTTAAGGCTAGCGGGAGAGGGCGGGGAGCTGTTTTTT
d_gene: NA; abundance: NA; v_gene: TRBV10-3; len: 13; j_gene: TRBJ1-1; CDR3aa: CAIIGTENTEAFF; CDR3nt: TGTGCCATCATAGGGACGGAGAACACTGAAGCTTTCTTT
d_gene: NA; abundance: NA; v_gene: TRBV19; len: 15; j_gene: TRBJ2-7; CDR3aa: CASSKARADPYEQYF; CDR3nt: TGTGCCAGTAGTAAGGCGCGGGCCGATCCCTACGAGCAGTACTTC
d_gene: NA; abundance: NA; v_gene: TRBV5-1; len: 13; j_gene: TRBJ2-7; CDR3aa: CASRGESSYEQYF; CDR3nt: TGCGCCAGCAGGGGCGAGAGCTCCTACGAGCAGTACTTC
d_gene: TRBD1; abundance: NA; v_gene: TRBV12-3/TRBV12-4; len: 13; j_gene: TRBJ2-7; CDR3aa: CASSLDRAYEQYF; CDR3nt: TGTGCCAGCAGTTTGGACAGGGCCTACGAGCAGTACTTC
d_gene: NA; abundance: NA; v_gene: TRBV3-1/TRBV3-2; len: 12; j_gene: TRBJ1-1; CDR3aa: CASSPGSTEAFF; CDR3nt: TGTGCCAGCAGCCCAGGGTCCACTGAAGCTTTCTTT
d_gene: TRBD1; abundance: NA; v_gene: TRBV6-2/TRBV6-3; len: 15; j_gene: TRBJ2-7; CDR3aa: CASSSPGQATYEQYF; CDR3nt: TGTGCCAGCAGTTCACCGGGACAGGCCACCTACGAGCAGTACTTC
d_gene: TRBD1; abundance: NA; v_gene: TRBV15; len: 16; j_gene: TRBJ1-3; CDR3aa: CATSRDGDSSGNTIYF; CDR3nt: TGTGCCACCAGCAGAGATGGGGACAGCTCTGGAAACACCATATATTTT
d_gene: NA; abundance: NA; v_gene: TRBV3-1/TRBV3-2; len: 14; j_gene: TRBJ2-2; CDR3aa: CASSQWDFTGELFF; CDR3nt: TGTGCCAGCAGCCAATGGGACTTCACCGGGGAGCTGTTTTTT
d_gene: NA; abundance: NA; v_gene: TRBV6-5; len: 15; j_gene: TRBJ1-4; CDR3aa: CASTDPRQLNEKLFF; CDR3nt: TGTGCCAGCACCGACCCACGACAACTTAATGAAAAACTGTTTTTT
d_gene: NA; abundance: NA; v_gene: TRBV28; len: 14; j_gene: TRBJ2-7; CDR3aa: CASSSPSHNYEQYF; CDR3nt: TGTGCCAGCAGCTCCCCGAGCCATAACTACGAGCAGTACTTC
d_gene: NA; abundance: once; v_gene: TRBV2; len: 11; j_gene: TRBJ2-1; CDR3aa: CASSEGDEQFF; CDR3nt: TGTGCCAGCAGTGAAGGTGATGAGCAGTTCTTC
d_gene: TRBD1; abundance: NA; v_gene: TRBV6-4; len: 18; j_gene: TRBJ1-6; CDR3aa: CASSKMTGGDSYNSPLHF; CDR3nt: TGTGCCAGCAGTAAAATGACAGGGGGGGACTCCTATAATTCACCCCTCCACTTT
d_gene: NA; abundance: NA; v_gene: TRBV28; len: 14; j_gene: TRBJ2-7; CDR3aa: CASSLLDSSYEQYF; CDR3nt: TGTGCCAGCAGTTTACTGGACAGCTCCTACGAGCAGTACTTC
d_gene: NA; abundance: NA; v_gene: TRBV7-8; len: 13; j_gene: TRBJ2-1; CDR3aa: CASSEFRVNEQFF; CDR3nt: TGTGCCAGCAGTGAATTCAGGGTCAATGAGCAGTTCTTC
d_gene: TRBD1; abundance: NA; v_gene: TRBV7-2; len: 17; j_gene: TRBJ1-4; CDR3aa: CASSLVSRGQGVEKLFF; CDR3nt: TGTGCCAGCAGCTTAGTTTCTCGTGGGCAGGGGGTGGAAAAACTGTTTTTT
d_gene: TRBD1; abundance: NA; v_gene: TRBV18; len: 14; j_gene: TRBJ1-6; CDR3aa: CASSPDRGNSPLHF; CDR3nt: TGTGCCAGCTCGCCGGACAGGGGTAATTCACCCCTCCACTTT